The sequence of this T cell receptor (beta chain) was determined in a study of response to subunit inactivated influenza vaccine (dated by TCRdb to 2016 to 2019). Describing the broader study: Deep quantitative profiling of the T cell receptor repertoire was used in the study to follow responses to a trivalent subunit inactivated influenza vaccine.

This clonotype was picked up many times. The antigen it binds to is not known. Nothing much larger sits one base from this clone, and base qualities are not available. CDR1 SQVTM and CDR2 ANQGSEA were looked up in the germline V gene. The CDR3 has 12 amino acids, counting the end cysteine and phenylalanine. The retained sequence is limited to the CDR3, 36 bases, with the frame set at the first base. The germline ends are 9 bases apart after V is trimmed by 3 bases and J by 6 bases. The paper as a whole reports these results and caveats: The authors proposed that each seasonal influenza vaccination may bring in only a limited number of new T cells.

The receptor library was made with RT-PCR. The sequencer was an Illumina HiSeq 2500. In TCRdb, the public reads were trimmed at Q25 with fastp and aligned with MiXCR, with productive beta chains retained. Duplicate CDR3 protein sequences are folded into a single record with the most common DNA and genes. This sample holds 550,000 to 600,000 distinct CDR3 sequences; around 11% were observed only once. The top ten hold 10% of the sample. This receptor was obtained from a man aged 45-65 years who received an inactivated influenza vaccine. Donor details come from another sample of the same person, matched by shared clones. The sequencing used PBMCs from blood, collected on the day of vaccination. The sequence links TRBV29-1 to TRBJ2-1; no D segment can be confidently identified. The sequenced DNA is TGCAGCGTTGAGTTGAGGCCCAATGAGCAGTTCTTC. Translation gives CSVELRPNEQFF.